This T cell receptor (beta chain) was sequenced for a study of T-cell memory formation after mild COVID-19. With respect to this clonotype: Its target is not known.

Study observations and caveats: From day 15 to 85, contracting clones were balanced between CD4 and CD8, whereas later expanders leaned toward CD4+.

The TCR alpha and TCR beta cDNA libraries, bearing sample barcodes and UMIs, were generated by 5'RACE using constant-segment primers. TCRdb independently ran MiXCR on the 5' RACE reads; one entry per CDR3 protein. The table records hundreds of thousands of distinct CDR3 sequences, around 17% of them present only once. Germline assignment: CDR1 KGHSH and CDR2 LQKENI. V lost 3 bases, J lost 4 bases, and 5 bases stayed unmatched. The CDR3 loop spans 15 amino acids. This TCR derives from a young man who had mild COVID-19 (a few samples of this study predate the infection). Cell type and time point are not known. The gene calls are TRBV18 and TRBJ1-5; 8 positions agree with TRBD1. The material sequenced was PBMCs or a T cell subset sorted from them (not recorded which). CDR3 sequence (DNA): TGTGCCAGCTCACCGGGACAGGCCAAAAATCAGCCCCAGCATTTT. Protein sequence: CASSPGQAKNQPQHF.